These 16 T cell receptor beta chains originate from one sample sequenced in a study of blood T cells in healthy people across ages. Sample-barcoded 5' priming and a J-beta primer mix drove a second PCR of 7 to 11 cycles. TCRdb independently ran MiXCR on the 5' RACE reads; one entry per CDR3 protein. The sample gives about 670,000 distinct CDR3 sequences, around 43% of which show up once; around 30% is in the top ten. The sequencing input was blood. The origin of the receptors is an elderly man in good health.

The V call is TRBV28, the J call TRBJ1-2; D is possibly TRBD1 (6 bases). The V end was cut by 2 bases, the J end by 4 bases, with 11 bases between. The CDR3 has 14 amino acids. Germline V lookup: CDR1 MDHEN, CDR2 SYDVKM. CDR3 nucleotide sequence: TGTGCCAGCAGTTTAACAGGGTCTAGCTATGGCTACACCTTC. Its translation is CASSLTGSSYGYTF.

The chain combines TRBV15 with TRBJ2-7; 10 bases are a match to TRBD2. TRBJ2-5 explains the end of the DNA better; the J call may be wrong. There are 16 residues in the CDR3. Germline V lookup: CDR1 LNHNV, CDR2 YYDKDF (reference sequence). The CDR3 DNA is TGTGCCACCAGCAGATCCTCTAGCGGGAGTTTAGGGACCCAGTACTTC. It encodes CATSRSSSGSLGTQYF.

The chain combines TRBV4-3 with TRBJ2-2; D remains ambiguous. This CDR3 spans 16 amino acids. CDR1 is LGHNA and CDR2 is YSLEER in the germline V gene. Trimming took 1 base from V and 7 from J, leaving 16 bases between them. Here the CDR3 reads CASSQVSLPRGGELFF. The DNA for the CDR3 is TGCGCCAGCAGCCAAGTCAGTCTCCCGAGAGGCGGGGAGCTGTTTTTT.

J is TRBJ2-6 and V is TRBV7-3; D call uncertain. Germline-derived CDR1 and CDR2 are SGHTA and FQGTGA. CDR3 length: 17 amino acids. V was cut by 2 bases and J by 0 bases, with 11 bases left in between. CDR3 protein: CASSLGQIRSGANVLTF. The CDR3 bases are TGTGCCAGCAGCTTAGGGCAGATACGCTCTGGGGCCAACGTCCTGACTTTC.

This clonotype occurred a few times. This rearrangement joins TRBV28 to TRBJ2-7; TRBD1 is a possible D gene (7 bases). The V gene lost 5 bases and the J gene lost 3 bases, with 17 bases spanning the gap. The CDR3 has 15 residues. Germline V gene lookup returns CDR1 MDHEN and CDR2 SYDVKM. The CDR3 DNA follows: TGTGCCAGCAGTGAAATGGTGCAGGGGGGCTACGAGCAGTACTTC. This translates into CASSEMVQGGYEQYF.

CDR3 nucleotides: TGTGCCAGCAGCTCATGGACAGGAGGGAGTTCACCCCTCCACTTT. This sequence encodes CASSSWTGGSSPLHF. The chain links TRBV5-6 to TRBJ1-6; TRBD1 agrees at 7 bases. Germline values: CDR1 SGHDT, CDR2 YYEEEE. V gave up 3 bases and J gave up 9 bases; unmatched junction bases: 9. The CDR3 consists of 15 residues.

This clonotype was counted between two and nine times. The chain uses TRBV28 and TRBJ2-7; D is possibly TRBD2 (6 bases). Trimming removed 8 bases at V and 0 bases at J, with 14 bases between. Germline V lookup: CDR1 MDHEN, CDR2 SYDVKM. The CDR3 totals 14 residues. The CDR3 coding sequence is TGTGCCAGCGCTCGTGGGGGGAGCTCCTACGAGCAGTACTTC. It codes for CASARGGSSYEQYF.

The CDR3 spells CASSFDSANEKLFF. CDR3 nucleotide sequence: TGTGCCAGCAGCTTTGACAGTGCTAATGAAAAACTGTTTTTT. This rearrangement joins TRBV7-2 to TRBJ1-4; D may be TRBD1 (5 bases). CDR1 and CDR2 from the germline V gene are SGHTA and FQGNSA. With 3 bases removed from V and 3 bases from J, the gap between germline ends came to 8 bases. The CDR3 length is 14 residues.

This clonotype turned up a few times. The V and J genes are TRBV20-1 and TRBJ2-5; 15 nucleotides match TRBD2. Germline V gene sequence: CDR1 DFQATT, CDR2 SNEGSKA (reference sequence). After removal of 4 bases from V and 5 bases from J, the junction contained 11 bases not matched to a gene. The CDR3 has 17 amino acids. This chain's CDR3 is CSATGLAGGHVLETQYF. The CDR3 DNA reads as TGCAGTGCTACCGGACTAGCGGGAGGGCATGTATTGGAGACCCAGTACTTC.

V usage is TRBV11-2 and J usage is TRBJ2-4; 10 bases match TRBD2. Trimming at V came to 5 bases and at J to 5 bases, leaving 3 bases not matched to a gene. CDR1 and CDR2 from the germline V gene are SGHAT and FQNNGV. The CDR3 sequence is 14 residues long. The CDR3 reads CASSPAGGENIQYF. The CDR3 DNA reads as TGTGCCAGCAGCCCAGCGGGGGGGGAAAACATTCAGTACTTC.

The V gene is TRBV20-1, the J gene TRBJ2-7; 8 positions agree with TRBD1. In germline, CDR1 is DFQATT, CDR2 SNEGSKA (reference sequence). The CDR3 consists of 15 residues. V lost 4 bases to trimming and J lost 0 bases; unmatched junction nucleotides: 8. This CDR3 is CSATDPGQGSYEQYF. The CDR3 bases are TGCAGTGCTACAGATCCCGGACAGGGCTCCTACGAGCAGTACTTC.

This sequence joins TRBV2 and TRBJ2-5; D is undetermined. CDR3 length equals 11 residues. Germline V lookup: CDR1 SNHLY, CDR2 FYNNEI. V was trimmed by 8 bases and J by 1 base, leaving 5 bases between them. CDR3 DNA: TGTGCCAGCTGCACCCAAGAGACCCAGTACTTC. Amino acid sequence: CASCTQETQYF.

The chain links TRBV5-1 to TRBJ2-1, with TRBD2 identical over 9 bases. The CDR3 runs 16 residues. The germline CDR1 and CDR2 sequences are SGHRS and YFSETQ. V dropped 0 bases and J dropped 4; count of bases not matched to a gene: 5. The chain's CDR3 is CASSLGIAGAYNEQFF. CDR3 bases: TGCGCCAGCAGCTTGGGAATAGCGGGAGCTTACAATGAGCAGTTCTTC.

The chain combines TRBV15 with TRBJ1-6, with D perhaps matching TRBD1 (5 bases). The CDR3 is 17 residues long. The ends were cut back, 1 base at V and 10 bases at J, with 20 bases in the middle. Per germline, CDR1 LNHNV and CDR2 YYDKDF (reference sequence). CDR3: CATSRALRSGRDSPLHF. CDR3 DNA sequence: TGTGCCACCAGCAGAGCCCTAAGGTCGGGGCGCGACTCACCCCTCCACTTT.

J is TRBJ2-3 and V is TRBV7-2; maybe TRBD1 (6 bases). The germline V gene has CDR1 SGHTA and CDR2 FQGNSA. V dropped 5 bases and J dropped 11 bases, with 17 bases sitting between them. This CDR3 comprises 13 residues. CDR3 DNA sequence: TGTGCCAGCAGCCAGCAGGGGCATGGTGAGCAGTATTTT. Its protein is CASSQQGHGEQYF.

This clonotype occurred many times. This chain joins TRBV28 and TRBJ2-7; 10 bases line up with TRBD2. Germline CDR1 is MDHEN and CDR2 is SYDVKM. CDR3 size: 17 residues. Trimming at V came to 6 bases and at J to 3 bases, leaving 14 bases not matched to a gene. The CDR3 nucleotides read TGTGCCAGCAGCACGCTGACGAGCGGGAGGGGGGGCTACGAGCAGTACTTC. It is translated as CASSTLTSGRGGYEQYF.